This is a list of T cell receptor beta chains from one sample in a study of blood T cell repertoires in COVID-19. Assay: immunoSEQ multiplex PCR; the TCRdb copy retains only in-frame clones and omits some. The sample shows some 82,000 clones, about 76% of them seen only once. Sequencing was done on a sample of peripheral blood. The receptors originated from a man of 80 years or more with acute or convalescent COVID-19. CDR3s include the opening cysteine and the closing phenylalanine or tryptophan. A D gene is named only where the DNA matches it firmly. Expanded clones get a size class; other rows say once, few or many, or leave the size out.

TRBV3-1/TRBV3-2	TRBJ2-7	NA	TRBD1	TGTGCCAGCAGCTTGGGACAGGCATCCTCCTACGAGCAGTACTTC	CASSLGQASSYEQYF
TRBV2	TRBJ2-4	NA	TRBD2	TGTGCCAGCGTTGCTCCGGGACTAGCGGGAGAAAACATTCAGTACTTC	CASVAPGLAGENIQYF
TRBV5-5	TRBJ1-1	NA	TRBD1	TGTGCCAGCAGCTGGATGGGACAGGAGAACACTGAAGCTTTCTTT	CASSWMGQENTEAFF
TRBV19	TRBJ2-5	NA	NA	TGTGCCAGTAACCCGACAGGAGTGGAGACCCAGTACTTC	CASNPTGVETQYF
TRBV2	TRBJ2-1	NA	NA	TGTGCCAGCAAACCAGGCCCATACAATGAGCAGTTCTTC	CASKPGPYNEQFF
TRBV19	TRBJ1-2	few	NA	TGTGCCAGTAGTATAGGACAGGTTCGCTATGGCTACACCTTC	CASSIGQVRYGYTF
TRBV29-1	TRBJ2-6	NA	NA	TGCAGCGTTGCATCTGGGGCCAACGTCCTGACTTTC	CSVASGANVLTF
TRBV6-5	TRBJ2-5	NA	TRBD2	TGTGCCAGCAGTTTGACTAGCGGGAAACAAGAGACCCAGTACTTC	CASSLTSGKQETQYF
TRBV28	TRBJ2-1	NA	NA	TGTGCCAGCAGTCCACAGACTAGTTCCTACAATGAGCAGTTCTTC	CASSPQTSSYNEQFF
TRBV2	TRBJ2-7	many	NA	TGTGCCAGCAGCGGAGGGACAGTCTACGAGCAGTACTTC	CASSGGTVYEQYF
TRBV15	TRBJ2-1	NA	NA	TGTGCCACCAGCTTTCTGACCGGGGAGTACAATGAGCAGTTCTTC	CATSFLTGEYNEQFF
TRBV7-8	TRBJ1-4	NA	TRBD1	TGTGCCAGCAGCCCCCAACCGGGACAGGGGAGTAGACTGTTTTTT	CASSPQPGQGSRLFF
TRBV7-9	TRBJ2-1	NA	TRBD2	TGTGCCAGCAGCTTAGGGGCGGGAGTCTACAATGAGCAGTTCTTC	CASSLGAGVYNEQFF
TRBV14	TRBJ1-4	few	NA	TGTGCCAGCAGCCAACCAGGGATTAATGAAAAACTGTTTTTT	CASSQPGINEKLFF
TRBV20-1	TRBJ2-7	NA	NA	TGCAGTGCTAGTACTCCCCCCAAACTCTTCTCCTACGAGCAGTACTTC	CSASTPPKLFSYEQYF
TRBV18	TRBJ2-1	NA	NA	TGTGCCAGCTCACCTTCCGACATTGACAGACGCGTCTACAATGAGCAGTTCTTC	CASSPSDIDRRVYNEQFF
TRBV6-5	TRBJ2-3	NA	TRBD2	TGTGCCAGCAGGGACACTAGCGGGAGCACAGATACGCAGTATTTT	CASRDTSGSTDTQYF
TRBV15	TRBJ2-2	once	TRBD2	TGTGCCACCTCACGAGGGGAGCGGGAGTCCCTCGGGGAGCTGTTTTTT	CATSRGERESLGELFF
TRBV6-6	TRBJ1-4	NA	TRBD1	TGTGCCAGCAGTCCGTTAGGACAGGGTGCAACTAATGAAAAACTGTTTTTT	CASSPLGQGATNEKLFF
TRBV5-1	TRBJ2-5	NA	TRBD1	TGCGCCAGCAGCTTGGGACAGGGGGGGACAGAGACCCAGTACTTC	CASSLGQGGTETQYF
TRBV7-2	TRBJ2-5	NA	TRBD1	TGTGCCAGCAGCTTCGACAGGGGCCAAGAGACCCAGTACTTC	CASSFDRGQETQYF
TRBV7-3	TRBJ2-2	NA	TRBD2	TGTGCCAGCAGCCCCCGGCTAGCGGGAGTGGGTACCGGGGAGCTGTTTTTT	CASSPRLAGVGTGELFF
TRBV5-1	TRBJ1-1	NA	NA	TGCGCCAGCAGCTCCCCGGGACAATCTGAAGCTTTCTTT	CASSSPGQSEAFF
TRBV7-3	TRBJ2-1	once	TRBD2	TGTGCCAGCAGCACTAGCGGCACCTACAATGAGCAGTTCTTC	CASSTSGTYNEQFF
TRBV5-1	TRBJ2-3	NA	NA	TGCGCCAGCACTGGCGGGGTGGGGGATTACACAGATACGCAGTATTTT	CASTGGVGDYTDTQYF
TRBV24-1	TRBJ2-7	once	TRBD1	TGTGCCACCAGTGACCCACAGGACAGGGGGGGCTACGAGCAGTACTTC	CATSDPQDRGGYEQYF
TRBV4-1	TRBJ1-1	NA	NA	TGCGCCAGCAGTGAGGGGGGGAGGGACGCTGAAGCTTTCTTT	CASSEGGRDAEAFF
TRBV5-5	TRBJ1-4	NA	NA	TGTGCCAGCAGATCTAGGGACACCTATGCAACTAATGAAAAACTGTTTTTT	CASRSRDTYATNEKLFF
TRBV2	TRBJ2-7	NA	NA	TGTGCCAGCGCGGCTAGTTCACTATCCTACGAGCAGTACTTC	CASAASSLSYEQYF
TRBV29-1	TRBJ1-1	NA	NA	TGCAGCGTTACGACAGCTTACACTGAAGCTTTCTTT	CSVTTAYTEAFF
TRBV24-1	TRBJ1-2	NA	NA	TGTGCCACCAGTGCTAGCCAATATGGCTACACCTTC	CATSASQYGYTF
TRBV5-1	TRBJ2-1	NA	TRBD2	TGCGCCAGCAGCCAAATGGCGGGAATAGCGGGAGGTGAGACTGACTGGAGCTCCTACAATGAGCAGTTCTTC	CASSQMAGIAGGETDWSSYNEQFF
TRBV28	TRBJ2-6	NA	TRBD1	TGTGCCAGCAGTGACCTCGGGACAGCTTACTCTGGGGCCAACGTCCTGACTTTC	CASSDLGTAYSGANVLTF
TRBV7-2	TRBJ2-3	NA	NA	TGTGCCAGCAGCTTAAACAGGGTGGAATCAGATACGCAGTATTTT	CASSLNRVESDTQYF
TRBV18	TRBJ1-1	few	TRBD1	TGTGCCAGCTCACCCAGGGGGGCGATGAACACTGAAGCTTTCTTT	CASSPRGAMNTEAFF
TRBV6-1	TRBJ1-5	few	NA	TGTGCCAGCAGTGAAGAGGGAGGTCAGCCCCAGCATTTT	CASSEEGGQPQHF
TRBV5-1	TRBJ1-2	few	NA	TGCGCCAGCAGCTTGAGTAGCCGAAGTAACTATGGCTACACCTTC	CASSLSSRSNYGYTF
TRBV4-3	TRBJ2-1	NA	NA	TGCGCCAGCAGCCAAGGTTCCCCGACTAGCAGAGGGGGGAATGAGCAGTTCTTC	CASSQGSPTSRGGNEQFF
TRBV18	TRBJ1-1	NA	NA	TGTGCCAGCTCCCGGGGACTAAACGGGAACACTGAAGCTTTCTTT	CASSRGLNGNTEAFF
TRBV6-5	TRBJ1-4	NA	TRBD1	TGTGCCAGCAGTTACTCGGGACAGGGTCTTGAAAAACTGTTTTTT	CASSYSGQGLEKLFF
TRBV20-1	TRBJ2-7	NA	NA	TGCAGTGTCACACAGGGCTACGAGCAGTACTTC	CSVTQGYEQYF
TRBV19	TRBJ1-5	NA	TRBD1	TGTGCCAGTACCGGGACAGGGTTTCAGCCCCAGCATTTT	CASTGTGFQPQHF
TRBV28	TRBJ1-3	few	NA	TGTGCCAGCAGAACAGACAGGCACTCTGGAAACACCATATATTTT	CASRTDRHSGNTIYF
TRBV27	TRBJ1-4	NA	NA	TGTGCCAGCAGCATGGAGGCAACTAATGAAAAACTGTTTTTT	CASSMEATNEKLFF
TRBV6-5	TRBJ1-1	once	TRBD1	TGTGCCAGCAGTTACGGGGGGACAGTCCGGGTGGCTTTCTTT	CASSYGGTVRVAFF
TRBV2	TRBJ2-5	NA	TRBD1	TGTGCCAGTATTCCGGGACAGGGGGCAGAGACCCAGTACTTC	CASIPGQGAETQYF
TRBV19	TRBJ2-3	NA	TRBD1	TGTGCCAGTAGTGACCCCAGGGGGCATGGCACAGATACGCAGTATTTT	CASSDPRGHGTDTQYF
TRBV18	TRBJ1-5	NA	TRBD1	TGTGCCAGCTCACCCACGGGGGACAGACAGCCCCAGCATTTT	CASSPTGDRQPQHF
TRBV10-3	TRBJ1-5	NA	TRBD1	TGTGCCATCAGTGAGCAGGGGGAAAAACAGCCCCAGCATTTT	CAISEQGEKQPQHF
TRBV5-8	TRBJ1-2	NA	TRBD1	TGTGCCAGCAGCTTTTATGGGACAGGAGAGTATGGCTACACCTTC	CASSFYGTGEYGYTF
TRBV5-6	TRBJ1-2	NA	NA	TGTGCCAGCAGCTTGGTGCCAGGCGGCTACACCTTC	CASSLVPGGYTF
TRBV14	TRBJ2-5	NA	NA	TGTGCCAGCAGTCTAAAAGGGGCCGACCAGACCCAGTACTTC	CASSLKGADQTQYF
TRBV5-4	TRBJ1-3	NA	TRBD1	TGTGCCAGCAGCCACGCGACAGGGCGAGGAAACACCATATATTTT	CASSHATGRGNTIYF
TRBV28	TRBJ2-1	NA	NA	TGTGCCAGCAGCACAGGGAGTACCAATGAGCAGTTCTTC	CASSTGSTNEQFF
TRBV4-2	TRBJ1-1	NA	NA	TGTGCCAGCAGCCAAGCTCGGGAGAACACTGAAGCTTTCTTT	CASSQARENTEAFF
TRBV18	TRBJ2-3	NA	TRBD2	TGTGCCAGCTCACCACTCGAGGCTAGCGGGACCGTAGATACGCAGTATTTT	CASSPLEASGTVDTQYF